This TCR beta chain was captured by sequencing in a study of blood T cell repertoires in COVID-19. The repertoire was sequenced with immunoSEQ multiplex PCR; TCRdb's copy has only in-frame clones and lacks some. The table includes some 35,000 clones, nearly 90% detected once. The CDR3 length is 16 residues. From germline, CDR1 is MNHEY and CDR2 SMNVEV (reference sequence). V trimming: 7 bases; J trimming: 4 bases; junction bases outside the gene matches: 9. Source material: peripheral blood. The chain joins TRBV27 to TRBJ2-3; 12 bases are shared with TRBD2. The receptor's source is a man between 65 and 85 years old with active COVID-19. CDR3 residues: CASKPLAGGPSDTQYF. In DNA, the CDR3 is TGTGCCAGCAAGCCTCTAGCGGGAGGGCCCTCAGATACGCAGTATTTT.